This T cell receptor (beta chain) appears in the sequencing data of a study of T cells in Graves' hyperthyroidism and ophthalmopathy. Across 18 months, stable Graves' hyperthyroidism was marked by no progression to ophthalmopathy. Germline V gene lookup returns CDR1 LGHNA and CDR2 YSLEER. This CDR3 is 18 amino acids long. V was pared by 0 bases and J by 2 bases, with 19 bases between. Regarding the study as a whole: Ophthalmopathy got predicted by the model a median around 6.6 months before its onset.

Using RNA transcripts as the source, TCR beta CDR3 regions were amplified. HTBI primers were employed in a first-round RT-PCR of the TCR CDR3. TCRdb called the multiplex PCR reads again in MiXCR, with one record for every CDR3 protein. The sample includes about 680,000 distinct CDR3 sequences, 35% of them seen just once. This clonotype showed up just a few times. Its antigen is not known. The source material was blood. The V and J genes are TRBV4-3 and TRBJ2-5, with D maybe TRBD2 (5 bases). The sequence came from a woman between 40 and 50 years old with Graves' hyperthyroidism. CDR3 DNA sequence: TGCGCCAGCAGCCAAGATTTGGGAATCGGGGTGGGGCAAGAGACCCAGTACTTC. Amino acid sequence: CASSQDLGIGVGQETQYF.